The subject of this entry is one T cell receptor beta chain. The antigen remains unidentified. Terminally differentiated effector memory CD45RA+ cells were excluded by CCR7 positive selection of CD45RO-negative cells. Germline-derived CDR1 and CDR2 are SQVTM and ANQGSEA. This CDR3 is 14 amino acids long. The ends were cut back, 3 bases at V and 6 bases at J, with 15 bases in the middle. This sample stems from a study of shared clonotypes between healthy human individuals. Study conclusions and caveats: Generally, naive subsets (rather than memory subsets) showed larger estimated richness.

It was at deep level that the assay was run. Genomic DNA (from each subset) was split evenly across several immunoSEQ plates. In the sorted-subset replicate PCRs, about 200 ng DNA, around 32,000 T cell genomes, was used. Profiling relied on immunoSEQ multiplex PCR, and the TCRdb table lists in-frame clones only, not all of them. The sample has hundreds of thousands of clones; approximately 96% are singletons. Sequenced input: naive CD8+ T cells sorted from blood. The sequence derives from a woman in her 30s in good health. V usage is TRBV29-1 and J usage is TRBJ2-1, with unresolved D. CDR3 sequence: CSVDSLPVGNEQFF. In DNA, the CDR3 is TGCAGCGTTGATTCTCTGCCGGTGGGCAATGAGCAGTTCTTC.